This record looks at one TCR beta chain sequence and its context. Its antigen is unidentified. Other nucleotide sequences from this sample produce the same CDR3. These data originate in a study of shared clonotypes between healthy human individuals. For the study at large: Each donor had three CD4 naive, three CD4 memory, two CD8 naive and one CD8 memory plate. Study-wide points: Clonotype sharing across a few donors was observed for roughly 5% of naive CD4 clonotypes. The four-donor shared clonotypes exceeded non-shared clonotypes in generation probability, with non-shared ones scoring lower.

Germline V gene sequence: CDR1 SEHNR, CDR2 FQNEAQ (reference sequence). The V end was cut by 2 bases, the J end by 8 bases, with 7 bases between. The CDR3 contains 12 residues. Sequencing used immunoSEQ multiplex PCR; TCRdb keeps in-frame clones, though not all of them. Found here are about 2 million clones, around 95% of them singletons; the top ten hold more than 0.1%. The chain employs TRBV7-9 and TRBJ2-1; D is ambiguous. The sequencing sample was made of naive CD4+ T cells sorted from blood. Subset specified: CD45RA+ positively selected. The clonotype was recovered from a man in his late teens or twenties in good health. The CDR3 spells CASSLIGDEQFF. Written as DNA, the CDR3 is TGTGCCAGCAGCTTAATCGGAGATGAGCAGTTCTTC.